These 23 T cell receptor beta chains share one sample of origin, sequenced in a study of cytomegalovirus exposure and HLA in healthy donors. This PCR relied on a set of 60 Vbeta primers and 13 Jbeta primers. This table comes from immunoSEQ multiplex PCR, and its TCRdb copy is limited to in-frame clones, with some not included. The sample shows about 110,000 clones, 75% to 80% of them seen only once. The sequenced sample was PBMCs. Source of these receptors: a woman in her thirties in good health and CMV-seronegative.

The chain uses TRBV7-6 and TRBJ2-4; TRBD2 aligns across 7 bases. Trimming removed 2 bases from V and 8 bases from J; junction bases left unmatched: 9. CDR3 length equals 15 residues. The germline gives CDR1 SGHVS, CDR2 FNYEAQ. CDR3 nucleotide sequence: TGTGCCAGCAGCTTATCAAACACGGGGAGGGACATTCAGTACTTC. Its protein is CASSLSNTGRDIQYF.

The chain joins TRBV6-5 to TRBJ2-7, with D tentatively TRBD1 (6 bases). CDR3 length: 14 residues. V lost 6 bases and J 1 base, leaving 13 bases between the germline ends. From germline, CDR1 is MNHEY and CDR2 SVGAGI. The chain's CDR3 is CASRYLTGSYEQYF. The CDR3, as DNA: TGTGCCAGCAGGTATCTTACAGGGTCCTACGAGCAGTACTTC.

The chain joins TRBV5-4 to TRBJ1-2, with a tentative D call TRBD1 (6 bases). The CDR3 covers 15 residues. With 4 bases removed from V and 0 bases from J, the gap between germline ends came to 13 bases. The germline CDR1 and CDR2 sequences are SGHNT and YYREEE (reference sequence). CDR3 nucleotides: TGTGCCAGCAGCCTATACAGGGAGCCTAACTATGGCTACACCTTC. This translates into CASSLYREPNYGYTF.

V gene TRBV5-5 combines with J gene TRBJ1-5, with a tentative D call TRBD1 (5 bases). V lost 0 bases to trimming and J lost 5 bases, with 9 bases between them. CDR1 and CDR2 from the germline V gene are SGHKS and YYEKEE (reference sequence). This CDR3 has 14 amino acids. The CDR3 is CASSLAGIDQPQHF. CDR3 sequence (DNA): TGTGCCAGCAGCTTGGCAGGGATCGATCAGCCCCAGCATTTT.

The chain employs TRBV19 and TRBJ1-1; D gene ambiguous. Trimming shortened V by 4 bases and J by 0 bases, and 6 bases separated the two germline ends. Germline CDR1 and CDR2: LNHDA and SQIVND (reference sequence). This CDR3 is 13 amino acids long. Written as DNA, the CDR3 is TGTGCCAGTAGTACAGACATGAACACTGAAGCTTTCTTT. It codes for CASSTDMNTEAFF.

The chain links TRBV13 to TRBJ1-2; D not resolved. The CDR3 loop spans 17 amino acids. The germline gives CDR1 PRHDT, CDR2 FYEKMQ (reference sequence). V lost 5 bases to trimming and J lost 4 bases, with 23 bases between them. The CDR3 here is CASSRDAPQTWAYGYTF. The CDR3 DNA is TGTGCCAGCAGCCGTGATGCCCCTCAAACATGGGCCTATGGCTACACCTTC. The variable domain in full, completed from reference TRBV13 and TRBJ1-2, reads AAGVIQSPRHLIKEKRETATLKCYPIPRHDTVYWYQQGPGQDPQFLISFYEKMQSDKGSIPDRFSAQQFSDYHSELNMSSLELGDSALYFCASSRDAPQTWAYGYTFGSGTRLTVV.

The count of this clone is one. V and J are TRBV14 and TRBJ2-1; no definite D call. The CDR3 runs to 13 residues. Trimming left V 4 bases short and J 8 bases short, with 12 bases between. The germline CDR1 and CDR2 sequences are SGHDN and FVKESK. DNA for the CDR3: TGTGCCAGCAGCCCTCAAGCTTTTGATGAGCAGTTCTTC. Its protein is CASSPQAFDEQFF.

This clone was found a few times. V is TRBV4-1 and J is TRBJ1-4; a possible D gene is TRBD1 (5 bases). CDR1 and CDR2 (germline): MGHRA, YSYEKL. Trimming stripped 1 base from V and 5 bases from J, with 17 bases between. This CDR3 has 17 residues. CDR3 region: CASSQGSLPGLNEKLFF. In nucleotides, the CDR3 is TGCGCCAGCAGCCAAGGTTCTTTACCAGGGCTGAATGAAAAACTGTTTTTT.

This clone appeared a few times. The J gene is TRBJ1-4, the V gene TRBV19; perhaps TRBD1 as D (6 bases). Germline V gene sequence: CDR1 LNHDA, CDR2 SQIVND (reference sequence). The CDR3 has 15 amino acids. V shed 6 bases and J shed 5 bases, with 16 bases lying between them. The CDR3 is CASSHNQGKNEKLFF. Written as DNA, the CDR3 is TGTGCCAGTAGCCACAACCAGGGGAAAAATGAAAAACTGTTTTTT.

This sequence joins TRBV5-1 and TRBJ2-1; TRBD2 matches 14 bases. V lost 3 bases and J lost 7; bases outside the gene matches: 6. The CDR3 contains 16 residues. Germline CDR1 and CDR2: SGHRS and YFSETQ. CDR3 bases: TGCGCCAGCAGCTCACGACTAGCGGGGGGGCATAATGAGCAGTTCTTC. Translated, it gives CASSSRLAGGHNEQFF.

J is TRBJ1-5 and V is TRBV30, with D perhaps TRBD1 (5 bases). The V gene lost 1 base and the J gene lost 7 bases, with 11 bases spanning the gap. CDR1 is GTSNPN and CDR2 is SVGIG in the germline V gene (reference sequence). The CDR3 totals 13 residues. The CDR3 protein is CAWSDQGSQPQHF. The CDR3 DNA reads TGTGCCTGGAGTGACCAGGGCAGCCAGCCCCAGCATTTT.

The J gene is TRBJ2-2, the V gene TRBV15, with D possibly matching TRBD2 (6 bases). The CDR3 totals 15 residues. CDR1 and CDR2 (germline): LNHNV, YYDKDF (reference sequence). V lost 5 bases and J lost 1, with 11 bases in between. CDR3 protein: CATSPGGENTGELFF. In DNA form, the CDR3 reads TGTGCCACCAGCCCCGGCGGGGAGAACACCGGGGAGCTGTTTTTT.

The CDR3 protein is CASRRTGVNQPQHF. The CDR3 coding sequence is TGTGCCAGCAGACGTACAGGGGTGAATCAGCCCCAGCATTTT. The chain joins TRBV27 to TRBJ1-5; 7 bases are a match to TRBD1. Germline V gene data show CDR1 as MNHEY and CDR2 as SMNVEV (reference sequence). The V segment lost 6 bases and the J segment 4 bases; nucleotides outside the gene matches: 6. This CDR3 spans 14 amino acids.

The gene calls are TRBV18 and TRBJ2-5, with 9 nucleotides matching TRBD1. V lost 2 bases and J lost 5; bases outside the gene matches: 6. Germline-derived CDR1 and CDR2 are KGHSH and LQKENI. CDR3 length equals 15 residues. CDR3 sequence: CASSPEDRGGETQYF. For the CDR3, the DNA is TGTGCCAGCTCACCAGAGGACAGGGGAGGCGAGACCCAGTACTTC.

The chain links TRBV10-1 to TRBJ2-1; 9 positions match TRBD2. Germline CDR1 and CDR2: WNHNN and SYGVQD (reference sequence). J gave up 5 bases and V 5 bases, and 4 bases lay outside the gene matches. This CDR3 has 14 amino acids. The CDR3 bases are TGCGCCAGCAGTAGCGGGAGGTGGGACAATGAGCAGTTCTTC. Translating gives CASSSGRWDNEQFF.

The chain employs TRBV27 and TRBJ2-7; D is possibly TRBD1 (6 bases). The germline gives CDR1 MNHEY, CDR2 SMNVEV (reference sequence). V lost 3 bases and J lost 6, with 15 bases in between. The CDR3 runs 14 residues. CDR3 in amino acids: CASSFNREPGEQYF. CDR3 DNA: TGTGCCAGCAGTTTTAACAGGGAACCGGGCGAGCAGTACTTC.

This sequence joins TRBV5-1 and TRBJ2-1; 12 positions match TRBD2. This CDR3 comprises 18 residues. CDR1 is SGHRS and CDR2 is YFSETQ in the germline V gene. V dropped 3 bases and J dropped 3; count of bases not matched to a gene: 10. CDR3 coding DNA: TGCGCCAGCAGCTCCGGGACTAGCGGGCCTGGAGGCTACAATGAGCAGTTCTTC. This encodes CASSSGTSGPGGYNEQFF.

V usage is TRBV19 and J usage is TRBJ2-3, with TRBD2 as a possible D gene (6 bases). Germline CDR1 is LNHDA and CDR2 is SQIVND (reference sequence). The CDR3 has 16 residues. The germline V and J ends were trimmed by 4 bases and 2 bases, with 16 bases remaining between them. The CDR3 reads CASSRGVPALTDTQYF. CDR3 DNA sequence: TGTGCCAGTAGTAGGGGGGTACCGGCTCTCACAGATACGCAGTATTTT.

This clone was observed a single time. The germline gene is not matched at one end of the junction; a read error may be the cause. This chain links TRBV10-3 with TRBJ2-5; 8 bases are a match to TRBD2. The germline V gene has CDR1 ENHRY and CDR2 SYGVKD. The CDR3 consists of 16 residues. The CDR3 is CATSEGSGKATGTQYF. CDR3 DNA sequence: TGTGCCACCAGTGAGGGTAGCGGGAAGGCCACGGGGACCCAGTACTTC.

V and J are TRBV7-3 and TRBJ1-2, with TRBD1 identical over 8 bases. V shed 3 bases and J 6 bases; nucleotides not matched to a gene: 6. CDR1 SGHTA and CDR2 FQGTGA come from the germline V gene. CDR3 length equals 14 residues. The CDR3 DNA is TGTGCCAGCAGCTTGGGCTCAGGGGGCGATGGCTACACCTTC. It codes for CASSLGSGGDGYTF.

This clone was recorded only once. The chain links TRBV5-6 to TRBJ2-7, with 9 positions matching TRBD1. The junction had 2 bases not matched to a gene; V was cut back by 4 bases and J by 6 bases. CDR1 and CDR2 from the germline V gene are SGHDT and YYEEEE. The CDR3 totals 12 residues. The CDR3 sequence is CASSGTGPEQYF. The CDR3 nucleotides read TGTGCCAGCAGCGGGACAGGGCCCGAGCAGTACTTC.

The chain is built from TRBV7-8 and TRBJ1-4; D perhaps matches TRBD1 (5 bases). V was pared by 5 bases and J by 10 bases, with 11 bases between. There are 12 residues in the CDR3. Germline-derived CDR1 and CDR2 are SGHVS and FQNEAQ. CDR3 nucleotides: TGTGCCAGCAGCCACACTCAGGGAAAACTGTTTTTT. Translated: CASSHTQGKLFF.

This clone was picked up a small number of times. The chain combines TRBV18 with TRBJ2-3; 15 bases align to TRBD2. The CDR3 is made up of 16 amino acids. The J segment lost 4 bases and the V segment lost 3 bases, leaving 2 bases of the junction unmatched. CDR1 is KGHSH, CDR2 LQKENI, per germline. The chain's CDR3 is CASSPGLAGGPDTQYF. In nucleotides, the CDR3 is TGTGCCAGCTCACCTGGACTAGCGGGAGGGCCAGATACGCAGTATTTT.